This is a list of T cell receptor beta chains from one sample in a study of cytomegalovirus exposure and HLA in healthy donors. TCRdb keeps only in-frame clones here, not all; method: immunoSEQ multiplex PCR. The sample lists around 86,000 clones, 6% to 9% occurring once. Material: PBMCs. These receptors all stem from a man aged 45-65 years in good health and CMV-seronegative. Both conserved end residues are part of each CDR3. A D gene is named only where the DNA matches it firmly. The size entry is marked missing in some rows and otherwise reads once, few, many or a size class.

d_call: NA; clone_size: few; v_call: TRBV4-1; j_call: TRBJ1-1; cdr3_aa: CASSQESVRTEAFF; cdr3_nt: TGCGCCAGCAGCCAAGAAAGCGTGAGGACTGAAGCTTTCTTT
d_call: NA; clone_size: NA; v_call: TRBV7-8; j_call: TRBJ2-5; cdr3_aa: CASSLEAGFTETQYF; cdr3_nt: TGTGCCAGCAGCTTAGAGGCAGGGTTTACGGAGACCCAGTACTTC
d_call: NA; clone_size: NA; v_call: TRBV11-2; j_call: TRBJ2-5; cdr3_aa: CASSRGGAGNRETQYF; cdr3_nt: TGTGCCAGCAGCCGAGGGGGGGCGGGGAATCGTGAGACCCAGTACTTC
d_call: TRBD1; clone_size: few; v_call: TRBV14; j_call: TRBJ1-2; cdr3_aa: CASSRQGLGYGYTF; cdr3_nt: TGTGCCAGCAGCCGACAGGGCCTAGGATATGGCTACACCTTC
d_call: NA; clone_size: few; v_call: TRBV4-1; j_call: TRBJ2-7; cdr3_aa: CASSQLPGTRNEQYF; cdr3_nt: TGCGCCAGCAGCCAACTTCCCGGGACACGAAACGAGCAGTACTTC
d_call: NA; clone_size: NA; v_call: TRBV7-9; j_call: TRBJ2-5; cdr3_aa: CASSVQETQYF; cdr3_nt: TGTGCCAGCAGCGTACAAGAGACCCAGTACTTC
d_call: NA; clone_size: NA; v_call: TRBV5-4; j_call: TRBJ2-3; cdr3_aa: CASSLKRGAPTDTQYF; cdr3_nt: TGTGCCAGCAGCTTGAAACGGGGGGCCCCCACAGATACGCAGTATTTT
d_call: NA; clone_size: few; v_call: TRBV7-7; j_call: TRBJ2-5; cdr3_aa: CASSLGGGGQETQYF; cdr3_nt: TGTGCTAGCAGCTTAGGAGGTGGGGGGCAAGAGACCCAGTACTTC
d_call: NA; clone_size: NA; v_call: TRBV5-1; j_call: TRBJ2-3; cdr3_aa: CASSLYGNSTDTQYF; cdr3_nt: TGCGCCAGCAGCTTATACGGGAATAGCACAGATACGCAGTATTTT
d_call: NA; clone_size: NA; v_call: TRBV5-1; j_call: TRBJ1-2; cdr3_aa: CASSLEGDYGYTF; cdr3_nt: TGCGCCAGCAGCCTGGAGGGAGACTATGGCTACACCTTC
d_call: NA; clone_size: NA; v_call: TRBV30; j_call: TRBJ2-2; cdr3_aa: CAWSLGGGANTGDLFF; cdr3_nt: TGTGCCTGGAGCCTAGGTGGGGGCGCGAACACCGGGGATCTGTTTTTT
d_call: TRBD1; clone_size: NA; v_call: TRBV28; j_call: TRBJ1-2; cdr3_aa: CASRGQDAGYTF; cdr3_nt: TGTGCCAGCAGGGGACAGGATGCTGGCTACACCTTC
d_call: NA; clone_size: few; v_call: TRBV5-4; j_call: TRBJ2-2; cdr3_aa: CASTPASANTGELFF; cdr3_nt: TGTGCCAGCACCCCCGCGAGCGCGAACACCGGGGAGCTGTTTTTT
d_call: TRBD2; clone_size: NA; v_call: TRBV5-6; j_call: TRBJ2-7; cdr3_aa: CASSQTSGGFHEQYF; cdr3_nt: TGTGCCAGCAGCCAAACTAGCGGGGGGTTCCACGAGCAGTACTTC
d_call: TRBD2; clone_size: few; v_call: TRBV28; j_call: TRBJ2-5; cdr3_aa: CASSLTASGGTTLRETQYF; cdr3_nt: TGTGCCAGCAGTTTAACGGCTAGCGGGGGGACAACCCTGCGGGAGACCCAGTACTTC
d_call: NA; clone_size: few; v_call: TRBV6-5; j_call: TRBJ1-2; cdr3_aa: CASSYSTGSNYGYTF; cdr3_nt: TGTGCCAGCAGTTACTCAACAGGGAGTAACTATGGCTACACCTTC
d_call: TRBD1; clone_size: few; v_call: TRBV7-9; j_call: TRBJ2-2; cdr3_aa: CASSSGTGKNTGELFF; cdr3_nt: TGTGCCAGCAGCTCCGGGACAGGGAAGAACACCGGGGAGCTGTTTTTT
d_call: NA; clone_size: NA; v_call: TRBV19; j_call: TRBJ2-7; cdr3_aa: CASSTWTETYEQYF; cdr3_nt: TGTGCCAGTAGTACCTGGACAGAAACTTACGAGCAGTACTTC
d_call: NA; clone_size: few; v_call: TRBV6-1; j_call: TRBJ2-2; cdr3_aa: CASIIGGGTGELFF; cdr3_nt: TGTGCCAGCATTATAGGGGGGGGCACCGGGGAGCTGTTTTTT
d_call: TRBD2; clone_size: few; v_call: TRBV10-3; j_call: TRBJ2-2; cdr3_aa: CAITSGAYGELFF; cdr3_nt: TGTGCCATCACTAGCGGGGCTTACGGGGAGCTGTTTTTT
d_call: TRBD1; clone_size: few; v_call: TRBV6-1; j_call: TRBJ1-2; cdr3_aa: CAPRPGTDYGYTF; cdr3_nt: TGTGCCCCCCGCCCCGGGACAGACTATGGCTACACCTTC
d_call: NA; clone_size: NA; v_call: TRBV27; j_call: TRBJ1-1; cdr3_aa: CASSLGRQTEAFF; cdr3_nt: TGTGCCAGCAGTTTAGGGAGGCAAACTGAAGCTTTCTTT
d_call: NA; clone_size: medium-sized; v_call: TRBV19; j_call: TRBJ2-2; cdr3_aa: CASSPGTVNTGELFF; cdr3_nt: TGTGCCAGTAGCCCTGGGACTGTGAACACCGGGGAGCTGTTTTTT
d_call: NA; clone_size: few; v_call: TRBV5-5; j_call: TRBJ2-1; cdr3_aa: CASSLSAGNNEQFF; cdr3_nt: TGTGCCAGCAGCTTGTCGGCAGGTAACAATGAGCAGTTCTTC
d_call: NA; clone_size: NA; v_call: TRBV27; j_call: TRBJ1-6; cdr3_aa: CASSLSRGIGSPLHF; cdr3_nt: TGTGCCAGCAGTTTATCTCGGGGTATAGGCTCACCCCTCCACTTT
d_call: NA; clone_size: many; v_call: TRBV4-1; j_call: TRBJ1-3; cdr3_aa: CASSQERRAGNTIYF; cdr3_nt: TGCGCCAGCAGCCAAGAGAGGCGGGCTGGAAACACCATATATTTT
d_call: TRBD1; clone_size: few; v_call: TRBV5-1; j_call: TRBJ2-1; cdr3_aa: CASSRDSPLGNEQFF; cdr3_nt: TGCGCCAGCAGCCGGGACAGTCCCCTTGGCAATGAGCAGTTCTTC
d_call: TRBD1; clone_size: NA; v_call: TRBV29-1; j_call: TRBJ1-2; cdr3_aa: CSVTRPGTGDGYTF; cdr3_nt: TGCAGCGTCACAAGACCCGGGACAGGGGATGGCTACACCTTC
d_call: TRBD2; clone_size: few; v_call: TRBV28; j_call: TRBJ2-1; cdr3_aa: CASTPSGGGIPEQFF; cdr3_nt: TGTGCCAGCACCCCGAGCGGGGGCGGTATTCCTGAGCAGTTCTTC
d_call: TRBD1; clone_size: few; v_call: TRBV7-3; j_call: TRBJ2-1; cdr3_aa: CASSLPGTGDNEQFF; cdr3_nt: TGTGCCAGCAGCCTTCCCGGGACAGGGGACAATGAGCAGTTCTTC
d_call: TRBD2; clone_size: NA; v_call: TRBV10-3; j_call: TRBJ2-1; cdr3_aa: CAISAGLAAYNEQFF; cdr3_nt: TGTGCCATCAGTGCAGGACTAGCGGCCTACAATGAGCAGTTCTTC
d_call: NA; clone_size: NA; v_call: TRBV7-2; j_call: TRBJ1-5; cdr3_aa: CASSLDYSSNQPQHF; cdr3_nt: TGTGCCAGCAGCTTAGACTACTCGAGCAATCAGCCCCAGCATTTT
d_call: NA; clone_size: few; v_call: TRBV4-1; j_call: TRBJ1-3; cdr3_aa: CASSSPRGSTGNTIYF; cdr3_nt: TGCGCCAGCAGCTCTCCCCGGGGATCCACTGGAAACACCATATATTTT
d_call: NA; clone_size: few; v_call: TRBV4-1; j_call: TRBJ1-3; cdr3_aa: CASSQDWGRRGNTIYF; cdr3_nt: TGCGCCAGCAGCCAAGATTGGGGCAGACGAGGAAACACCATATATTTT
d_call: NA; clone_size: NA; v_call: TRBV4-1; j_call: TRBJ2-7; cdr3_aa: CASSRTGSPDYEQYF; cdr3_nt: TGCGCCAGCAGCCGCACAGGGTCACCCGACTACGAGCAGTACTTC
d_call: TRBD1; clone_size: NA; v_call: TRBV7-9; j_call: TRBJ1-2; cdr3_aa: CASSPERSGQGGRYGYTF; cdr3_nt: TGTGCCAGCAGCCCGGAAAGGTCGGGACAGGGGGGGCGCTATGGCTACACCTTC
d_call: TRBD2; clone_size: NA; v_call: TRBV5-4; j_call: TRBJ2-2; cdr3_aa: CASSSPSGGARGELFF; cdr3_nt: TGTGCCAGCAGCTCCCCTAGCGGGGGGGCCCGAGGGGAGCTGTTTTTT
d_call: NA; clone_size: few; v_call: TRBV27; j_call: TRBJ1-1; cdr3_aa: CASSFRQAYTEAFF; cdr3_nt: TGTGCCAGCAGTTTTCGCCAGGCCTACACTGAAGCTTTCTTT
d_call: TRBD1; clone_size: NA; v_call: TRBV6-4; j_call: TRBJ2-7; cdr3_aa: CASSEQTGTEQYF; cdr3_nt: TGTGCCAGCAGTGAACAGACAGGGACCGAGCAGTACTTC
d_call: NA; clone_size: few; v_call: TRBV21-1; j_call: TRBJ2-2; cdr3_aa: CASSTTLNRTGNTGELFF; cdr3_nt: TGTGCCAGCAGCACAACGTTGAACCGGACAGGGAACACCGGGGAGCTGTTTTTT
d_call: NA; clone_size: NA; v_call: TRBV9; j_call: TRBJ2-3; cdr3_aa: CASSALQGMLGDTQYF; cdr3_nt: TGTGCCAGCAGCGCACTACAGGGCATGTTGGGGGATACGCAGTATTTT
d_call: NA; clone_size: NA; v_call: TRBV5-1; j_call: TRBJ2-5; cdr3_aa: CASSLGLDLGETQYF; cdr3_nt: TGCGCCAGCAGCTTGGGCCTAGATCTAGGAGAGACCCAGTACTTC
d_call: NA; clone_size: few; v_call: TRBV6-1; j_call: TRBJ1-2; cdr3_aa: CASSEGTPVDGYTF; cdr3_nt: TGTGCCAGCAGTGAAGGGACACCGGTCGATGGCTACACCTTC
d_call: TRBD1; clone_size: few; v_call: TRBV10-3; j_call: TRBJ2-7; cdr3_aa: CATGQGANEQYF; cdr3_nt: TGTGCCACGGGACAGGGGGCCAACGAGCAGTACTTC
d_call: NA; clone_size: NA; v_call: TRBV28; j_call: TRBJ1-5; cdr3_aa: CASKPRPLGDQPQHF; cdr3_nt: TGTGCCAGCAAACCCCGCCCCCTGGGAGATCAGCCCCAGCATTTT